The 18 T cell receptor beta chains presented below share a single source sample, sequenced in a study of shared clonotypes between healthy human individuals. The naive CD8 subset, CD45RO-negative cells positively selected for CCR7, excluded terminally differentiated effector memory CD45RA+ cells. The assay was immunoSEQ multiplex PCR, and TCRdb's table has in-frame clones only and misses some. The table has under 700,000 clones, about 95% seen once. Sequencing input: naive CD8+ T cells sorted from blood. All receptors come from a woman under 40 in good health.

This chain joins TRBV19 and TRBJ2-2; 7 nucleotides align to TRBD1. The CDR3 loop spans 21 amino acids. Trimming at V came to 8 bases and at J to 0 bases, leaving 24 bases not matched to a gene. Looked up from germline, CDR1 is LNHDA and CDR2 is SQIVND (reference sequence). The CDR3 reads CASDRQGPRTFGAPNTGELFF. As DNA, the CDR3 is TGTGCCAGTGACCGACAGGGTCCCCGAACATTCGGAGCGCCGAACACCGGGGAGCTGTTTTTT.

This CDR3 reads CASSQGLVSYEQYF. Here the CDR3 DNA reads TGTGCCAGCAGCCAAGGACTAGTCTCCTACGAGCAGTACTTC. The chain links TRBV14 to TRBJ2-7; possibly TRBD2 for D (6 bases). The germline V gene has CDR1 SGHDN and CDR2 FVKESK. CDR3 size: 14 residues. V lost 1 base to trimming and J lost 0 bases, with 7 bases between them. The whole variable domain, remainder taken from reference TRBV14 and TRBJ2-7, is EAGVTQFPSHSVIEKGQTVTLRCDPISGHDNLYWYRRVMGKEIKFLLHFVKESKQDESGMPNNRFLAERTGGTYSTLKVQPAELEDSGVYFCASSQGLVSYEQYFGPGTRLTVT.

This chain connects TRBV7-9 to TRBJ2-7; no firm D call. Trimming cost V 3 bases and J 0 bases, with 9 bases left between them. Germline V gives CDR1 SEHNR, CDR2 FQNEAQ (reference sequence). CDR3 size: 14 residues. The CDR3 DNA reads TGTGCCAGCAGCTTTGCGGTAAGCTCCTACGAGCAGTACTTC. It specifies CASSFAVSSYEQYF.

In DNA form, the CDR3 reads TGTGCCAGCAGGCTTACCGGGAGCCACAATGAGCAGTTCTTC. Amino acids: CASRLTGSHNEQFF. The chain carries TRBV13 and TRBJ2-1; perhaps TRBD2 as D (6 bases). The CDR3 length is 14 residues. The V end lost 6 bases, the J end lost 5 bases, and 14 bases lay between the germline ends. CDR1 is PRHDT and CDR2 is FYEKMQ in the germline V gene (reference sequence). Complete variable domain (other parts from reference TRBV13 and TRBJ2-1): AAGVIQSPRHLIKEKRETATLKCYPIPRHDTVYWYQQGPGQDPQFLISFYEKMQSDKGSIPDRFSAQQFSDYHSELNMSSLELGDSALYFCASRLTGSHNEQFFGPGTRLTVL.

The rearrangement uses TRBV10-2 and TRBJ1-5; D remains unclear. The CDR3 totals 13 residues. Germline loops: CDR1 WSHSY, CDR2 SAAADI. V dropped 6 bases and J dropped 0 bases, with 6 bases sitting between them. The DNA of the CDR3 is TGCGCCAGCAGACCAGGTAGCAATCAGCCCCAGCATTTT. Translated, it gives CASRPGSNQPQHF.

This clone has a single count. The chain uses TRBV19 and TRBJ2-3; 7 bases are shared with TRBD1. V shed 9 bases and J 3 bases; nucleotides not matched to a gene: 6. The V gene's germline CDR1 is LNHDA and CDR2 SQIVND (reference sequence). This CDR3 is built from 13 residues. CDR3 nucleotides: TGTGCCAGCCGGGACAGCTTAACAGATACGCAGTATTTT. Its translation: CASRDSLTDTQYF. The entire variable domain, with the rest obtained from reference TRBV19 and TRBJ2-3, is as follows: DGGITQSPKYLFRKEGQNVTLSCEQNLNHDAMYWYRQDPGQGLRLIYYSQIVNDFQKGDIAEGYSVSREKKESFPLTVTSAQKNPTAFYLCASRDSLTDTQYFGPGTRLTVL.

This chain links TRBV6-5 with TRBJ2-5; no clear D. The CDR3 spans 13 residues. The V gene lost 8 bases and the J gene lost 5 bases, with 15 bases spanning the gap. CDR1 and CDR2 (germline): MNHEY, SVGAGI. This chain's CDR3 is CASCTRVRETQYF. The CDR3 DNA is TGTGCCAGCTGTACCCGAGTCAGGGAGACCCAGTACTTC.

The rearrangement joins TRBV7-2 to TRBJ2-1; D gene unclear. The CDR3 has 13 residues. The germline V gene encodes CDR1 SGHTA and CDR2 FQGNSA. V was shortened by 1 base and J by 6 bases, with 7 bases between the two germline ends. As DNA, the CDR3 is TGTGCCAGCAGCTTAGGGACGATCAATGAGCAGTTCTTC. Protein sequence: CASSLGTINEQFF.

The chain carries TRBV27 and TRBJ1-1; 8 positions match TRBD1. The CDR3 extends over 13 amino acids. The junction had 3 bases not matched to a gene; V was cut back by 3 bases and J by 6 bases. Germline CDR1 and CDR2: MNHEY and SMNVEV (reference sequence). The CDR3 loop is CASSFLQGAEAFF. CDR3 in DNA: TGTGCCAGCAGTTTTCTACAGGGGGCTGAAGCTTTCTTT.

The chain combines TRBV19 with TRBJ1-1; D unresolved. Trimming took 3 bases from V and 1 from J, leaving 6 bases between them. CDR3 length: 13 residues. Germline V CDR1 and CDR2: LNHDA, SQIVND (reference sequence). The CDR3 nucleotides read TGTGCCAGTAGTATGGTCCCGAACACTGAAGCTTTCTTT. This gives the protein CASSMVPNTEAFF.

V and J are TRBV11-2 and TRBJ2-7, with 10 bases fitting TRBD2. CDR3 size: 17 residues. CDR1 and CDR2 (germline): SGHAT, FQNNGV. V was pared by 3 bases and J by 0 bases, with 8 bases of the junction left unmatched. In nucleotides, the CDR3 is TGTGCCAGCAGCTTTGAACTAGCGGGGACCGGCTCCTACGAGCAGTACTTC. As protein: CASSFELAGTGSYEQYF. Based on the CDR3 plus reference TRBV11-2 and TRBJ2-7, the full variable domain is EAGVAQSPRYKIIEKRQSVAFWCNPISGHATLYWYQQILGQGPKLLIQFQNNGVVDDSQLPKDRFSAERLKGVDSTLKIQPAKLEDSAVYLCASSFELAGTGSYEQYFGPGTRLTVT.

This chain connects TRBV19 to TRBJ2-1, with 9 bases that match TRBD2. The J segment lost 4 bases and the V segment lost 7 bases, leaving 5 bases of the junction unmatched. This CDR3 has 14 amino acids. The germline CDR1 and CDR2 sequences are LNHDA and SQIVND (reference sequence). The CDR3 sequence: CASMLSGSYNEQFF. CDR3 nucleotides: TGTGCCAGTATGCTTAGCGGGAGTTACAATGAGCAGTTCTTC.

The chain combines TRBV9 with TRBJ2-7; TRBD1 might be the D (5 bases). The CDR3 is 17 amino acids. Germline assignment: CDR1 SGDLS and CDR2 YYNGEE. V was cut by 0 bases and J by 1 base, with 17 bases left in between. The CDR3 is CASSVGGSGSMSYEQYF. The CDR3 DNA follows: TGTGCCAGCAGCGTAGGTGGTTCAGGGTCGATGTCCTACGAGCAGTACTTC.

The rearrangement joins TRBV28 to TRBJ1-2; a weak D match, TRBD1 (5 bases). Germline values: CDR1 MDHEN, CDR2 SYDVKM. CDR3 length equals 16 residues. Deletions cut 4 bases from V and 1 base from J, with 16 bases between. CDR3 amino acids: CASSYAVGGDNYGYTF. The CDR3 DNA is TGTGCCAGCAGTTATGCCGTTGGAGGGGATAACTATGGCTACACCTTC.

J is TRBJ2-3 and V is TRBV28; the D gene is possibly TRBD2 (6 bases). The V gene's germline CDR1 is MDHEN and CDR2 SYDVKM. The CDR3 contains 16 residues. The V end lost 6 bases, the J end lost 0 bases, and 16 bases lay between the germline ends. The CDR3 nucleotides are TGTGCCAGCAGCTTCAGAGCGGGTTTTAGCACAGATACGCAGTATTTT. This encodes CASSFRAGFSTDTQYF.

This clone was seen just once. The chain links TRBV28 to TRBJ2-7; D remains ambiguous. Trimming removed 1 base at V and 0 bases at J, with 7 bases between. CDR1 and CDR2 from the germline V gene are MDHEN and SYDVKM. The CDR3 loop spans 14 amino acids. The CDR3 region has the DNA TGTGCCAGCAGTTTATTTAGGGACTCCTACGAGCAGTACTTC. It specifies CASSLFRDSYEQYF.

The V and J genes are TRBV4-1 and TRBJ2-1; perhaps TRBD2 as D (6 bases). Germline CDR1 is MGHRA and CDR2 is YSYEKL. This CDR3 spans 15 amino acids. The ends were cut back, 0 bases at V and 8 bases at J, with 14 bases in the middle. CDR3 in amino acids: CASSQDRLAIHEQFF. CDR3 in DNA: TGCGCCAGCAGCCAAGATCGGCTAGCGATCCATGAGCAGTTCTTC.

The chain carries TRBV4-2 and TRBJ1-1; D unclear. V was cut by 4 bases and J by 0 bases, with 18 bases left in between. CDR3 length: 17 amino acids. In germline, CDR1 is LGHNA, CDR2 YNFKEQ. The CDR3 reads CASSPNILQFMNTEAFF. CDR3 DNA sequence: TGTGCCAGCAGCCCAAACATCCTCCAGTTCATGAACACTGAAGCTTTCTTT.